A single sample is the source of the 25 T cell receptor beta chains below, sequenced in a study of pediatric ulcerative colitis. Rectal tissue came from one to two pinch biopsies taken at colonoscopy. The assay was immunoSEQ multiplex PCR, and TCRdb's table has in-frame clones only and misses some. The table has fewer than 20,000 clones, roughly 74% seen once. Sample: gut tissue. The receptors derive from a boy between 10 and 17 years old with moderate ulcerative colitis.

V and J are TRBV6-1 and TRBJ1-1; D remains unclear. Germline CDR1 is MNHNS and CDR2 is SASEGT. This CDR3 has 10 amino acids. The V end lost 8 bases, the J end lost 7 bases, and 8 bases lay between the germline ends. The CDR3 bases are TGTGCCAGCGGACGGTTTGAAGCTTTCTTT. Translating it yields CASGRFEAFF.

The chain combines TRBV4-1 with TRBJ1-1; D call uncertain. The CDR3 runs 16 residues. V lost 1 base, J lost 0 bases, and 12 bases lay in between. Germline V gene data show CDR1 as MGHRA and CDR2 as YSYEKL. DNA of the CDR3: TGCGCCAGCAGCCAAGTTGCTGACTCGATGAACACTGAAGCTTTCTTT. As protein: CASSQVADSMNTEAFF.

The chain uses TRBV30 and TRBJ1-2; 10 bases map to TRBD1. J gave up 4 bases and V 2 bases, and 4 bases lay outside the gene matches. The germline gives CDR1 GTSNPN, CDR2 SVGIG (reference sequence). The CDR3 has 14 amino acids. The CDR3 sequence: CAWSWTGGGYGYTF. The CDR3 DNA reads TGTGCCTGGAGTTGGACAGGGGGAGGCTATGGCTACACCTTC.

This clone was seen once. The chain links TRBV19 to TRBJ2-6, with D tentatively TRBD1 (6 bases). V lost 5 bases to trimming and J lost 6 bases, with 23 bases between them. The germline gives CDR1 LNHDA, CDR2 SQIVND (reference sequence). The CDR3 is 18 amino acids. The CDR3 loop reads CASSPQGTSASTANVLTF. CDR3 DNA sequence: TGTGCCAGTAGTCCTCAGGGGACGTCTGCCTCGACGGCCAACGTCCTGACTTTC.

The chain uses TRBV28 and TRBJ2-3; tentatively, D is TRBD1 (5 bases). The CDR3 is made up of 13 amino acids. Trimming stripped 2 bases from V and 6 bases from J, with 9 bases between. Germline V gene lookup returns CDR1 MDHEN and CDR2 SYDVKM. The CDR3 loop is CASSLAGWDTQYF. The CDR3 region has the DNA TGTGCCAGCAGTTTAGCAGGGTGGGATACGCAGTATTTT.

The chain is built from TRBV27 and TRBJ1-5; no clear D. Between the trimmed V and J ends, which lost 7 bases and 7 bases, there was a span of 8 bases. Germline values: CDR1 MNHEY, CDR2 SMNVEV (reference sequence). The CDR3 has 11 residues. CDR3 protein: CASTPPQPQHF. CDR3 bases: TGTGCCAGCACTCCCCCCCAGCCCCAGCATTTT.

This clone was picked up one time. The chain has TRBV10-2 and TRBJ1-3, with a tentative D call TRBD1 (6 bases). In germline, CDR1 is WSHSY, CDR2 SAAADI. The ends were cut back, 4 bases at V and 0 bases at J, with 10 bases in the middle. CDR3 length equals 15 residues. CDR3 sequence reads: CASSGLTGSGNTIYF. The CDR3 nucleotides read TGCGCCAGCAGTGGGTTGACAGGCTCTGGAAACACCATATATTTT.

The CDR3 nucleotides are TGTGCCAGCAGTGACGACCGGGACAGGGGACACTATGGCTACACCTTC. This gives the protein CASSDDRDRGHYGYTF. V gene TRBV25-1 combines with J gene TRBJ1-2; TRBD1 matches 10 bases. Germline-derived CDR1 and CDR2 are MGHDK and SYGVNS. The V gene end was trimmed by 3 bases and the J gene end by 3 bases; junction bases not matched to a gene: 7. This CDR3 has 16 residues.

This clone was picked up a small number of times. This chain connects TRBV2 to TRBJ2-7; TRBD1 matches 9 bases. Looked up from germline, CDR1 is SNHLY and CDR2 is FYNNEI. Losses at the gene ends were 4 bases for V and 3 bases for J; bases not matched to a gene: 4. The CDR3 has 14 amino acids. This CDR3 is CASSGGDRVYEQYF. Here the CDR3 DNA reads TGTGCCAGCAGTGGCGGGGACAGGGTCTACGAGCAGTACTTC.

The chain has TRBV10-3 and TRBJ2-7; D possibly corresponds to TRBD1 (5 bases). V was trimmed by 4 bases and J by 0 bases, leaving 10 bases between them. The length of the CDR3 is 14 residues. Germline V gene lookup returns CDR1 ENHRY and CDR2 SYGVKD. The CDR3 spells CAISVHDSSYEQYF. As DNA, the CDR3 is TGTGCCATCAGTGTACACGACAGCTCCTACGAGCAGTACTTC.

The sample holds one count of this clone. This chain connects TRBV12-2 to TRBJ1-4. TRBV12-2 is an annotated pseudogene. The CDR3 sequence is 15 residues long. The CDR3 nucleotides read TGTGCAAGTCGCTCGCCAGCGGGGTATGATGAAAAACTGTTTTTT. It is translated as CASRSPAGYDEKLFF.

This clone has only one observation. This rearrangement joins TRBV7-6 to TRBJ2-1; no reliable D call. The CDR3 is made up of 15 amino acids. From germline, CDR1 is SGHVS and CDR2 FNYEAQ. V was pared by 0 bases and J by 1 base, with 7 bases between. The CDR3 reads CASSLAGLSYNEQFF. The CDR3 DNA sequence: TGTGCCAGCAGCTTAGCAGGCCTGTCCTACAATGAGCAGTTCTTC.

The chain carries TRBV10-1 and TRBJ2-1; TRBD2 might be the D (5 bases). The germline gives CDR1 WNHNN, CDR2 SYGVQD (reference sequence). Trimming stripped 5 bases from V and 4 bases from J, with 12 bases between. CDR3 size: 14 residues. CDR3 region: CASSRADSYNEQFF. The CDR3 DNA reads TGCGCCAGCAGTAGAGCGGACTCTTACAATGAGCAGTTCTTC.

V is TRBV27 and J is TRBJ1-1, with a tentative D call TRBD1 (6 bases). V was pared by 2 bases and J by 0 bases, with 16 bases between. CDR3 length: 17 residues. CDR1 is MNHEY and CDR2 is SMNVEV in the germline V gene (reference sequence). CDR3 nucleotide sequence: TGTGCCAGCAGTTTACGGGCAGGGGACCTCCTGAACACTGAAGCTTTCTTT. It yields the protein CASSLRAGDLLNTEAFF.

This sequence joins TRBV5-4 and TRBJ1-2, with D maybe TRBD1 (5 bases). CDR3 size: 15 residues. Deletions cut 0 bases from V and 4 bases from J, with 13 bases between. Germline CDR1 is SGHNT and CDR2 is YYREEE (reference sequence). The CDR3 region is CASSLEQGTSYGYTF. DNA for the CDR3: TGTGCCAGCAGCTTGGAGCAGGGAACTTCCTATGGCTACACCTTC. Variable domain in full (rest from reference TRBV5-4 and TRBJ1-2): ETGVTQSPTHLIKTRGQQVTLRCSSQSGHNTVSWYQQALGQGPQFIFQYYREEENGRGNFPPRFSGLQFPNYSSELNVNALELDDSALYLCASSLEQGTSYGYTFGSGTRLTVV.

V gene TRBV4-1 combines with J gene TRBJ2-5, with D uncertain. With 1 base removed from V and 4 bases from J, the gap between germline ends came to 4 bases. The CDR3 runs to 12 residues. The germline gives CDR1 MGHRA, CDR2 YSYEKL. Here the CDR3 reads CASSQAGETQYF. The CDR3, as DNA: TGCGCCAGCAGCCAAGCTGGAGAGACCCAGTACTTC.

The V gene is TRBV6-1, the J gene TRBJ2-7, with TRBD1 matching over 7 bases. V was pared by 3 bases and J by 0 bases, with 14 bases of the junction left unmatched. Germline V gives CDR1 MNHNS, CDR2 SASEGT. This CDR3 spans 18 amino acids. The CDR3 here is CASSDRPGTGTASYEQYF. The CDR3 coding sequence is TGTGCCAGCAGTGATCGCCCCGGAACCGGGACAGCCTCCTACGAGCAGTACTTC.

This clone was detected a few times. The chain carries TRBV2 and TRBJ1-2, with D uncertain. Germline values: CDR1 SNHLY, CDR2 FYNNEI. CDR3 length: 13 residues. Between the trimmed V and J ends, which lost 6 bases and 11 bases, there was a span of 19 bases. The CDR3 region is CASRGNLEVGYTF. The CDR3 DNA reads as TGTGCCAGCAGGGGGAATCTGGAGGTGGGGTACACCTTC.

The CDR3 region is CASSEVSSRNNEQFF. CDR3 DNA sequence: TGTGCCAGCAGTGAAGTCTCTAGCAGAAACAATGAGCAGTTCTTC. The chain links TRBV6-4 to TRBJ2-1, with D possibly matching TRBD2 (5 bases). This CDR3 has 15 residues. V gave up 3 bases and J gave up 5 bases, with 14 bases separating them. Germline V gives CDR1 MRHNA, CDR2 SNTAGT.

The chain carries TRBV14 and TRBJ2-7; possibly TRBD1 for D (5 bases). CDR1 and CDR2 (germline): SGHDN, FVKESK. The CDR3 runs 15 residues. The V gene lost 0 bases and the J gene lost 7 bases, with 16 bases spanning the gap. This CDR3 reads CASSQDRNRQGEQYF. CDR3 in DNA: TGTGCCAGCAGCCAAGATCGAAATAGGCAGGGTGAGCAGTACTTC.

This CDR3 is CAWSVGQTTQETQYF. The CDR3 DNA is TGTGCCTGGAGTGTGGGACAGACCACTCAAGAGACCCAGTACTTC. This sequence joins TRBV30 and TRBJ2-5; 7 nucleotides align to TRBD1. Trimming took 0 bases from V and 2 from J; bases not matched to a gene: 6. The CDR3 length is 15 residues. CDR1 is GTSNPN, CDR2 SVGIG, per germline (reference sequence).

The J gene is TRBJ2-3, the V gene TRBV6-1, with 7 nucleotides matching TRBD2. CDR1 and CDR2 (germline): MNHNS, SASEGT. J lost 0 bases, V lost 2 bases, and 8 bases had no gene match. CDR3 length equals 17 residues. This chain's CDR3 is CASSESLGEGSTDTQYF. The CDR3 nucleotides read TGTGCCAGCAGTGAATCCTTGGGGGAGGGGAGCACAGATACGCAGTATTTT.

The chain links TRBV6-1 to TRBJ2-1, with D possibly being TRBD1 (6 bases). Germline lookup yields CDR1 MNHNS and CDR2 SASEGT. V lost 8 bases, J lost 7 bases, and 18 bases lay in between. This CDR3 contains 14 residues. CDR3 sequence reads: CASLRPGAYNEQFF. In nucleotides, the CDR3 is TGTGCCAGCCTCCGTCCAGGGGCGTATAATGAGCAGTTCTTC.

J is TRBJ2-1 and V is TRBV6-6, with 7 bases identical to TRBD1. J lost 4 bases, V lost 2 bases, and 5 bases had no gene match. Germline CDR1 MNHNY, CDR2 SVGAGI (reference sequence). The CDR3 sequence is 15 residues long. DNA of the CDR3: TGTGCCAGCAGTTACCGGGACAGAGGTTACAATGAGCAGTTCTTC. It translates to CASSYRDRGYNEQFF.

There are a few counts of this clone. The chain couples TRBV11-2 to TRBJ2-5, with 7 bases matching TRBD2. The CDR3 has 17 residues. CDR1 SGHAT and CDR2 FQNNGV come from the germline V gene. V shed 6 bases, J shed 5 bases, and the junction held 18 bases outside the gene matches. The CDR3 region is CASRDYGRLGEGETQYF. The CDR3 DNA reads as TGTGCCAGCAGAGATTATGGGCGTTTGGGGGAGGGGGAGACCCAGTACTTC. Full variable domain (missing parts from reference TRBV11-2 and TRBJ2-5): EAGVAQSPRYKIIEKRQSVAFWCNPISGHATLYWYQQILGQGPKLLIQFQNNGVVDDSQLPKDRFSAERLKGVDSTLKIQPAKLEDSAVYLCASRDYGRLGEGETQYFGPGTRLLVL.